This section outlines one T cell receptor (beta chain) sequence together with its context. This CDR3 is 16 amino acids long. The germline V gene has CDR1 MNHEY and CDR2 SVGEGT. Trimming cost V 2 bases and J 1 base, with 9 bases left between them. The data originate from a study of blood T cell repertoires in COVID-19. Per the original data handling: Using reference gene primer amplification, nucleated cell counts were estimated. Generated by immunoSEQ multiplex PCR, the TCRdb table keeps only in-frame clones and is missing some. V and J calls and clone size follow that table, whereas D and trimming were derived from the DNA. The sample consists of hundreds of thousands of clones, approximately 87% of them appearing once.

The chain recombines TRBV6-2 or TRBV6-3 with TRBJ2-6; D gene uncertain. This clonotype was obtained from a woman between 45 and 60 years old with active or convalescent COVID-19. The sequencing sample was made of peripheral blood. The CDR3 sequence is CASSYGLPSGANVLTF. The CDR3, as DNA: TGTGCCAGCAGTTACGGGCTACCTTCTGGGGCCAACGTCCTGACTTTC.